One sample yielded the 31 T cell receptor beta chains listed below, sequenced in a study of T-cell reconstitution after alpha-beta-depleted transplantation in children. Unique molecular identifiers were incorporated during preparation of the TCRbeta library. TCRdb recomputed calls from the PCR reads with MiXCR, one row per CDR3 protein. Altogether 200,000 to 300,000 distinct CDR3 sequences are present, approximately 8% being singletons, with the ten largest covering approximately 6.3%. The sequenced sample was PBMCs, mostly from graft donor cells, obtained 180 days after TCRalphabeta/CD19-depleted stem cell transplant. Every receptor here comes from a male patient between 5 and 17 years old who had a stem cell transplant for acute lymphoblastic leukemia, so the T cells may come from the graft donor.

The table lists this clonotype with many counts. CDR3 sequence reads: CSARVVASGMYEQFF. The DNA for the CDR3 is TGCAGTGCTAGAGTCGTGGCTAGCGGGATGTATGAGCAGTTCTTC. This sequence joins TRBV20-1 and TRBJ2-1, with TRBD2 matching 9 bases. The J segment lost 8 bases and the V segment lost 1 base, leaving 9 bases of the junction unmatched. This CDR3 comprises 15 residues. Germline CDR1 is DFQATT and CDR2 is SNEGSKA (reference sequence).

This clonotype was counted at least ten times. The chain joins TRBV4-1 to TRBJ1-1, with TRBD1 identical over 7 bases. With 0 bases clipped from V and 0 bases from J, the junction kept 16 bases outside the gene matches. Germline CDR1 reads MGHRA; CDR2 reads YSYEKL. The CDR3 is made up of 20 amino acids. For the CDR3, the DNA is TGCGCCAGCAGCCAAGAAATTTCGGACAGGCCGTTGATCATGAACACTGAAGCTTTCTTT. Translated, it gives CASSQEISDRPLIMNTEAFF.

This clonotype was seen many times. The V gene is TRBV12-3 or TRBV12-4, the J gene TRBJ2-4; D not resolved. The CDR3 extends over 14 amino acids. V lost 7 bases and J 3 bases, leaving 13 bases between the germline ends. The CDR3 nucleotides read TGTGCCAGCAACTATGGGCTGGGCAAAAACATTCAGTACTTC. Amino acids: CASNYGLGKNIQYF.

This clonotype appeared many times. The chain uses TRBV9 and TRBJ2-7, with 11 bases lining up with TRBD2. The germline V gene encodes CDR1 SGDLS and CDR2 YYNGEE. J gave up 7 bases and V 2 bases, and 8 bases lay outside the gene matches. CDR3 size: 15 residues. The CDR3 sequence is CASSVYGTSGWEQYF. Written as DNA, the CDR3 is TGTGCCAGCAGCGTCTACGGGACTAGCGGTTGGGAGCAGTACTTC.

This clonotype has ten or more counts. V gene TRBV16 combines with J gene TRBJ1-5; D is unresolved. With 4 bases removed from V and 4 bases from J, the gap between germline ends came to 20 bases. There are 17 residues in the CDR3. CDR1 is KGHSY, CDR2 FQNENV, per germline. The CDR3 reads CASSPNDLLYRNQPQHF. CDR3 coding DNA: TGTGCCAGCAGCCCCAATGACCTTCTCTATCGTAATCAGCCCCAGCATTTT.

This clonotype was counted many times. V gene TRBV12-3 or TRBV12-4 combines with J gene TRBJ2-1; D might be TRBD1 (6 bases). The CDR3 runs 12 residues. Trimming took off 1 base at V and 9 bases at J, with 7 bases between the two ends. CDR3 sequence reads: CASSLGRGEQFF. The CDR3 DNA reads as TGTGCCAGCAGTTTAGGCAGGGGTGAGCAGTTCTTC.

This clonotype was counted ten times or more. The chain recombines TRBV9 with TRBJ1-3; possibly TRBD1 for D (6 bases). V lost 2 bases to trimming and J lost 7 bases, with 13 bases between them. Looked up from germline, CDR1 is SGDLS and CDR2 is YYNGEE. The CDR3 extends over 14 amino acids. The CDR3 region is CASSVYRDSNTIYF. CDR3 in DNA: TGTGCCAGCAGCGTCTACAGGGATTCTAACACCATATATTTT.

Many counts were recorded for this clonotype. The rearrangement links TRBV29-1 to TRBJ2-7; D remains unclear. The CDR3 runs 14 residues. The V gene's germline CDR1 is SQVTM and CDR2 ANQGSEA. Between the trimmed V and J ends, which lost 3 bases and 0 bases, there was a span of 12 bases. This chain's CDR3 is CSVEWAIISYEQYF. CDR3 bases: TGCAGCGTTGAGTGGGCGATCATCTCCTACGAGCAGTACTTC.

V and J are TRBV7-2 and TRBJ1-2; 10 positions agree with TRBD1. The CDR3 is made up of 16 amino acids. Germline V gene sequence: CDR1 SGHTA, CDR2 FQGNSA. V trimming: 5 bases; J trimming: 2 bases; junction bases outside the gene matches: 8. CDR3 protein: CASSLPGTGVNYGYTF. CDR3 DNA: TGTGCCAGCAGCCTTCCCGGGACAGGGGTGAACTATGGCTACACCTTC.

Ten or more counts support this clonotype. The CDR3 is CSARGGWTSGTYEQYF. The CDR3 nucleotides read TGCAGTGCTAGAGGCGGGTGGACTAGCGGGACCTACGAGCAGTACTTC. The chain recombines TRBV20-1 with TRBJ2-7; 12 nucleotides line up with TRBD2. The germline CDR1 and CDR2 sequences are DFQATT and SNEGSKA (reference sequence). The CDR3 is made up of 16 amino acids. The V and J ends lost 1 base and 2 bases, in that order; junction bases with no gene match: 6.

With regard to this clonotype: A much larger clone differs by one base, so this may be a read error. The V and J genes are TRBV19 and TRBJ2-1; D gene ambiguous. Germline values: CDR1 LNHDA, CDR2 SQIVND (reference sequence). The CDR3 covers 13 residues. This CDR3 is CDSSITRGTEQFF. In nucleotides, the CDR3 is TGTGACAGTAGTATCACGCGTGGTACTGAGCAGTTCTTC.

This clonotype occurred many times. The V gene is TRBV20-1, the J gene TRBJ2-3; the match to TRBD1 covers 8 bases. CDR1 and CDR2 from the germline V gene are DFQATT and SNEGSKA (reference sequence). V lost 3 bases and J lost 10; bases outside the gene matches: 3. The CDR3 loop spans 11 amino acids. CDR3 amino acids: CSASGTGAQYF. DNA for the CDR3: TGCAGTGCTAGCGGGACAGGTGCGCAGTATTTT.

This clonotype was found many times. The chain links TRBV5-1 to TRBJ2-1; 8 nucleotides align to TRBD2. With 5 bases clipped from V and 7 bases from J, the junction kept 11 bases outside the gene matches. This CDR3 contains 15 residues. The germline gives CDR1 SGHRS, CDR2 YFSETQ. In DNA form, the CDR3 reads TGCGCCAGCAGGATTGCCGCGGGAGGAGGGAATGAGCAGTTCTTC. Its translation is CASRIAAGGGNEQFF.

The chain recombines TRBV5-1 with TRBJ2-3; TRBD2 aligns across 9 bases. Unmatched junction bases numbered 14, after V lost 9 bases and J lost 0 bases. The CDR3 sequence is 17 residues long. CDR1 and CDR2 (germline): SGHRS, YFSETQ. In nucleotides, the CDR3 is TGCGCCAAGAGACCCCAGCTAGCGGGGACCAGCACAGATACGCAGTATTTT. Its protein is CAKRPQLAGTSTDTQYF.

In this sample, this clonotype turned up many times. The chain employs TRBV25-1 and TRBJ2-5; unclear D gene. The germline V and J ends were trimmed by 2 bases and 5 bases, with 9 bases remaining between them. Germline assignment: CDR1 MGHDK and CDR2 SYGVNS. CDR3 length equals 13 residues. For the CDR3, the DNA is TGTGCCAGCAGTGAAGGCCGAAGGGAGACCCAGTACTTC. Amino acids: CASSEGRRETQYF.

This clonotype has at least ten counts. The genes are TRBV5-1 and TRBJ1-5; D remains ambiguous. This CDR3 has 15 residues. CDR1 is SGHRS and CDR2 is YFSETQ in the germline V gene. The V end was cut by 2 bases, the J end by 0 bases, with 9 bases between. In DNA, the CDR3 is TGCGCCAGCAGCTTCACGGGCGATAGCAATCAGCCCCAGCATTTT. Translating gives CASSFTGDSNQPQHF.

This clonotype occurred a few times. The genes are TRBV2 and TRBJ2-4, with no clear D. CDR3 size: 13 residues. CDR1 and CDR2 from the germline V gene are SNHLY and FYNNEI. The V end lost 7 bases, the J end lost 6 bases, and 13 bases lay between the germline ends. In nucleotides, the CDR3 is TGTGCCAGCATCCTCGAGAAGGGAAACATTCAGTACTTC. Amino acid sequence: CASILEKGNIQYF.

The sample holds many counts of this clonotype. The CDR3 nucleotides read TGCAGCGTCCCTAGCGGGGGGCCCCAAGAGACCCAGTACTTC. This gives the protein CSVPSGGPQETQYF. The chain recombines TRBV29-1 with TRBJ2-5, with 11 bases that match TRBD2. J lost 1 base, V lost 6 bases, and 4 bases had no gene match. Germline-derived CDR1 and CDR2 are SQVTM and ANQGSEA. The CDR3 loop spans 14 amino acids. The full variable domain, rest sourced from reference TRBV29-1 and TRBJ2-5, is SAVISQKPSRDICQRGTSLTIQCQVDSQVTMMFWYRQQPGQSLTLIATANQGSEATYESGFVIDKFPISRPNLTFSTLTVSNMSPEDSSIYLCSVPSGGPQETQYFGPGTRLLVL.

This clonotype was seen ten or more times. The chain combines TRBV24-1 with TRBJ2-5, with D perhaps TRBD2 (6 bases). CDR3 length: 15 amino acids. The germline V gene encodes CDR1 KGHDR and CDR2 SFDVKD. Trimming left V 6 bases short and J 4 bases short, with 17 bases between. The CDR3 nucleotides read TGTGCCACCAGTTCAACTGGGGGGACCCTAGAGACCCAGTACTTC. Translation: CATSSTGGTLETQYF.

V and J are TRBV19 and TRBJ2-1; D is ambiguous. From germline, CDR1 is LNHDA and CDR2 SQIVND (reference sequence). The V gene lost 3 bases and the J gene lost 6 bases, with 9 bases spanning the gap. There are 13 residues in the CDR3. The CDR3 sequence: CASSIKPPNEQFF. The DNA for the CDR3 is TGTGCCAGTAGTATCAAGCCCCCCAATGAGCAGTTCTTC.

The rearrangement uses TRBV6-5 and TRBJ2-3; unclear D gene. CDR3 size: 18 residues. Germline loops: CDR1 MNHEY, CDR2 SVGAGI. Trimming left V 0 bases short and J 2 bases short, with 18 bases between. The CDR3 nucleotides are TGTGCCAGCAGTTACTCGAGTAAAGGAGCCGGCCTCACAGATACGCAGTATTTT. Translating it yields CASSYSSKGAGLTDTQYF.

In this sample, this clonotype turned up a few times. The chain carries TRBV5-1 and TRBJ1-6, with TRBD1 matching over 9 bases. Trimming took 2 bases from V and 10 from J; bases not matched to a gene: 7. CDR1 is SGHRS and CDR2 is YFSETQ in the germline V gene. The CDR3 has 15 amino acids. The chain's CDR3 is CASSFGDRARSPLHF. The CDR3 bases are TGCGCCAGCAGCTTCGGGGACAGGGCTCGATCACCCCTCCACTTT.

This clonotype was observed at least ten times. The rearrangement uses TRBV6-9 and TRBJ2-3; D is perhaps TRBD2 (6 bases). The CDR3 extends over 18 amino acids. V gave up 4 bases and J gave up 0 bases, with 20 bases separating them. Germline values: CDR1 MNHGY, CDR2 SVAAGI. CDR3 bases: TGTGCCAGCAGTTTTACTAGCAGGAGGACTACTAGCACAGATACGCAGTATTTT. Translated: CASSFTSRRTTSTDTQYF.

This clonotype has at least ten counts. The chain links TRBV18 to TRBJ2-1; tentative D call: TRBD2 (5 bases). Germline V gives CDR1 KGHSH, CDR2 LQKENI. The V end was cut by 1 base, the J end by 7 bases, with 17 bases between. There are 16 residues in the CDR3. The CDR3 reads CASSPLETGKGNEQFF. The CDR3 DNA reads as TGTGCCAGCTCACCACTTGAAACGGGAAAGGGTAATGAGCAGTTCTTC.

This clonotype was seen ten or more times. This rearrangement joins TRBV18 to TRBJ2-2; 8 bases fit TRBD2. The CDR3 spans 18 residues. Germline CDR1 is KGHSH and CDR2 is LQKENI. The V segment lost 2 bases and the J segment 1 base; nucleotides outside the gene matches: 9. The CDR3 DNA is TGTGCCAGCTCACCAGTTGGAGGGAGCGGGAGGAACACCGGGGAGCTGTTTTTT. It specifies CASSPVGGSGRNTGELFF.

This clonotype was seen repeatedly, ten times or more. The gene calls are TRBV7-2 and TRBJ2-7, with 9 bases that match TRBD1. CDR3 length equals 13 residues. V gave up 5 bases and J gave up 5 bases; unmatched junction bases: 4. CDR1 and CDR2 (germline): SGHTA, FQGNSA. CDR3 nucleotide sequence: TGTGCCAGCAGCCCTCGGACAGGGGACGAGCAGTACTTC. The encoded protein is CASSPRTGDEQYF.

The V and J genes are TRBV20-1 and TRBJ2-1; 8 positions agree with TRBD1. Germline V gene lookup returns CDR1 DFQATT and CDR2 SNEGSKA (reference sequence). The V segment lost 2 bases and the J segment 2 bases; nucleotides outside the gene matches: 17. The CDR3 has 19 amino acids. Here the CDR3 DNA reads TGCAGTGCTAGAAAAATTGGACAGGGTTGGACGCTCACCTACAATGAGCAGTTCTTC. It translates to CSARKIGQGWTLTYNEQFF.

In this sample, this clonotype turned up a few times. J is TRBJ2-4 and V is TRBV20-1; 7 nucleotides line up with TRBD1. This CDR3 has 15 residues. V lost 5 bases to trimming and J lost 3 bases; unmatched junction nucleotides: 10. Germline loops: CDR1 DFQATT, CDR2 SNEGSKA (reference sequence). The CDR3 spells CSAPRQGYNKNIQYF. The CDR3 bases are TGCAGTGCTCCACGACAGGGTTATAACAAAAACATTCAGTACTTC.

The chain uses TRBV27 and TRBJ1-2; D possibly corresponds to TRBD1 (5 bases). The CDR3 runs 20 residues. Germline assignment: CDR1 MNHEY and CDR2 SMNVEV (reference sequence). The ends were cut back, 3 bases at V and 1 base at J, with 27 bases in the middle. The CDR3 DNA is TGTGCCAGCAGTTTGAAGGCGGTGGGCCGTAAAGGGGTTTTTAACTATGGCTACACCTTC. It translates to CASSLKAVGRKGVFNYGYTF.

This clonotype was counted ten times or more. The chain has TRBV4-1 and TRBJ2-7, with TRBD1 matching over 10 bases. The CDR3 spans 15 residues. Trimming cost V 5 bases and J 3 bases; bases outside gene matches: 7. The V gene's germline CDR1 is MGHRA and CDR2 YSYEKL. CDR3 sequence: CASSEVGTGVYEQYF. DNA of the CDR3: TGCGCCAGCAGCGAAGTAGGGACAGGGGTCTACGAGCAGTACTTC.

This clonotype showed up many times. The rearrangement uses TRBV6-6 and TRBJ1-1, with D perhaps matching TRBD1 (6 bases). The germline V gene encodes CDR1 MNHNY and CDR2 SVGAGI (reference sequence). The CDR3 is made up of 13 amino acids. Trimming removed 8 bases at V and 1 base at J, with 11 bases between. CDR3 nucleotide sequence: TGTGCCAGCTACGGACAGAAGAACACTGAAGCTTTCTTT. Amino acid sequence: CASYGQKNTEAFF.